A selection of T cell receptor beta chains follows, all from one sample in a study of blood T cell repertoires in COVID-19. Method: immunoSEQ multiplex PCR; TCRdb's copy keeps in-frame clones and lacks some. The sample has some 65,000 clones; about 82% are singletons. The sequenced sample consisted of peripheral blood. All receptors derive from a human donor in a cohort sampled during active COVID-19. Each CDR3 is given with its conserved first and last residue. The D gene is left open where the match is weak. Size tells how often a clone was seen (once, few, many) or the class of an expanded clone, and some rows leave it out.

TRBJ1-4 few TRBV4-1 TRBD1 CASRPETGGTNEKLFF TGCGCCAGCAGGCCCGAAACAGGGGGCACTAATGAAAAACTGTTTTTT
TRBJ1-5 . TRBV6-5 . CASKSGVRQPQHF TGTGCCAGCAAGTCAGGGGTTCGACAGCCCCAGCATTTT
TRBJ2-7 . TRBV28 TRBD1 CASRKRDRAFEEQYF TGTGCCAGCAGAAAGCGGGACAGGGCATTCGAAGAGCAGTACTTC
TRBJ1-5 . TRBV3-1/TRBV3-2 TRBD1 CASSHGTGGYQPQHF TGTGCCAGCAGCCACGGGACAGGGGGGTATCAGCCCCAGCATTTT
TRBJ1-6 . TRBV27 TRBD1 CASSSRPPGQGGSPLHF TGTGCCAGCAGCTCCCGCCCCCCGGGACAGGGTGGTTCACCCCTCCACTTT
TRBJ2-2 once TRBV9 TRBD2 CASSASGSLNTGELFF TGTGCCAGCAGCGCTAGCGGGAGCCTGAACACCGGGGAGCTGTTTTTT
TRBJ2-7 few TRBV5-4 TRBD1 CASSWIPGQGYEQYF TGTGCCAGCAGCTGGATCCCCGGACAGGGATACGAGCAGTACTTC
TRBJ2-2 . TRBV7-9 TRBD1 CASSRQGANTGELFF TGTGCCAGCAGCCGACAGGGAGCGAACACCGGGGAGCTGTTTTTT
TRBJ2-7 . TRBV2 . CASSTDRYEQYF TGTGCCAGCAGTACCGACAGGTACGAGCAGTACTTC
TRBJ2-3 once TRBV7-9 . CASSEGLGANVDTQYF TGTGCCAGCAGCGAAGGTTTAGGGGCGAACGTAGATACGCAGTATTTT
TRBJ1-1 . TRBV7-8 TRBD1 CASSPLTGRAFF TGTGCCAGCAGCCCATTGACAGGGCGAGCTTTCTTT
TRBJ2-3 once TRBV18 . CASSPRVADTQYF TGTGCCAGCTCACCCAGGGTAGCAGATACGCAGTATTTT
TRBJ2-7 . TRBV2 TRBD1 CASNWDRAYEQYF TGTGCCAGCAACTGGGACAGAGCCTACGAGCAGTACTTC
TRBJ1-3 . TRBV18 TRBD1 CASSAGQGSSGNTIYF TGTGCCAGCTCAGCGGGACAGGGGTCCTCTGGAAACACCATATATTTT
TRBJ2-7 . TRBV19 . CASSRGGAPSYEQYF TGTGCCAGTAGCCGAGGGGGGGCCCCCTCCTACGAGCAGTACTTC
TRBJ1-3 . TRBV7-7 TRBD1 CASSSGTGTGNTIYF TGTGCTAGCAGCTCCGGGACAGGGACTGGAAACACCATATATTTT
TRBJ2-1 few TRBV4-2 TRBD2 CASSQGSGSTYNEQFF TGTGCCAGCAGCCAAGGTAGCGGGAGCACCTACAATGAGCAGTTCTTC
TRBJ2-4 once TRBV19 TRBD2 CASGLAGALAKNIQYF TGTGCCAGCGGACTAGCGGGAGCCTTAGCCAAAAACATTCAGTACTTC
TRBJ2-7 . TRBV2 TRBD2 CASRRGTSGYEQYF TGTGCCAGCAGGCGAGGGACTAGCGGCTACGAGCAGTACTTC
TRBJ2-1 . TRBV28 TRBD2 CASSLPASGRVMYNEQFF TGTGCCAGCAGTTTACCTGCTAGCGGGAGGGTTATGTACAATGAGCAGTTCTTC
TRBJ1-6 . TRBV5-6 . CASSLGAAYNSPLHF TGTGCCAGCAGCTTGGGGGCAGCCTATAATTCACCCCTCCACTTT
TRBJ2-7 . TRBV27 TRBD2 CASSLSLAGAYEQYF TGTGCCAGCAGTTTATCACTAGCGGGAGCCTACGAGCAGTACTTC
TRBJ2-2 . TRBV29-1 . CSVAGGTDNTGELFF TGCAGCGTCGCGGGCGGGACAGACAACACCGGGGAGCTGTTTTTT
TRBJ1-1 . TRBV11-2 . CASSLVTGRGEAFF TGTGCCAGCAGCTTAGTAACGGGTAGGGGTGAAGCTTTCTTT
TRBJ1-4 . TRBV27 . CASSFWGQGEKLFF TGTGCCAGCAGTTTTTGGGGGCAAGGGGAAAAACTGTTTTTT
TRBJ2-7 once TRBV5-1 . CASSPGTATYEQYF TGCGCCAGCAGCCCCGGAACAGCCACCTACGAGCAGTACTTC
TRBJ2-3 once TRBV7-2 . CASSLVAGRLDTQYF TGTGCCAGCAGCTTAGTGGCGGGAAGATTAGATACGCAGTATTTT
TRBJ1-3 . TRBV30 . CAWSMRSSGNTIYF TGTGCCTGGAGTATGCGTTCTTCTGGAAACACCATATATTTT
TRBJ2-7 . TRBV7-2 . CASSTQGSTSYEQYF TGTGCCAGCAGCACGCAGGGTTCCACCTCCTACGAGCAGTACTTC
TRBJ1-4 . TRBV11-2 TRBD1 CASSRLEGAREKLFF TGTGCCAGCAGCCGTCTTGAGGGGGCGAGGGAAAAACTGTTTTTT
TRBJ2-5 . TRBV9 . CASSSGQPEETQYF TGTGCCAGCAGCTCCGGACAGCCGGAAGAGACCCAGTACTTC
TRBJ1-6 few TRBV7-8 . CASSHTGKSPLHF TGTGCCAGCAGCCACACGGGGAAGTCACCCCTCCACTTT
TRBJ2-7 few TRBV3-1/TRBV3-2 TRBD1 CASSLRRDRVYEQYF TGTGCCAGCAGCCTCCGCCGGGACAGGGTTTACGAGCAGTACTTC
TRBJ2-3 . TRBV6-4 TRBD2 CASSASGNTDTQYF TGTGCCAGCAGTGCTAGCGGGAACACAGATACGCAGTATTTT
TRBJ2-1 few TRBV7-9 TRBD1 CASNYAGQDNEQFF TGTGCCAGCAACTACGCTGGACAGGACAATGAGCAGTTCTTC
TRBJ2-7 . TRBV25-1 . CASPLEGFCACGQYF TGTGCCAGCCCCTTGGAGGGTTTTTGTGCTTGTGGGCAGTACTTC
TRBJ2-1 . TRBV18 . CASSPYSQSLDNEQFF TGTGCCAGCTCACCCTACTCCCAATCACTAGACAATGAGCAGTTCTTC
TRBJ2-7 . TRBV18 . CASSSSVGSREAYEQYF TGTGCCAGCTCATCGTCAGTCGGTTCGCGGGAAGCCTACGAGCAGTACTTC
TRBJ1-4 . TRBV12-3/TRBV12-4 . CASSGQLNEKLFF TGTGCCAGCAGTGGACAGCTTAATGAGAAACTGTTTTTT
TRBJ2-7 . TRBV5-6 . CASSPGGQGYEQYF TGTGCCAGCAGCCCCGGAGGGCAGGGCTACGAGCAGTACTTC
TRBJ2-1 . TRBV28 TRBD1 CASSFLPGQGAHNEQFF TGTGCCAGCAGTTTCCTTCCGGGACAGGGGGCGCATAATGAGCAGTTCTTC
TRBJ1-1 . TRBV3-1/TRBV3-2 TRBD1 CASSHINGVPGQGPNTEAFF TGTGCCAGCAGCCATATTAACGGAGTCCCGGGACAGGGACCAAACACTGAAGCTTTCTTT
TRBJ1-1 few TRBV4-3 . CASSRRGGREEAFF TGCGCCAGCAGCCGCCGAGGAGGAAGAGAGGAAGCTTTCTTT
TRBJ1-2 . TRBV11-3 . CASTSDGPGYTF TGTGCCAGCACCTCGGATGGGCCTGGCTACACCTTC
TRBJ1-1 . TRBV7-2 . CASSLLRENTEAFF TGTGCCAGCAGCTTACTGCGGGAGAACACTGAAGCTTTCTTT
TRBJ2-3 . TRBV6-2/TRBV6-3 . CASSYAAQHPQYF TGTGCCAGCAGTTACGCAGCGCAACATCCGCAGTATTTT
TRBJ1-6 . TRBV2 TRBD1 CASSPGQVVGSPLHF TGTGCCAGCTCACCGGGACAGGTAGTTGGTTCACCCCTCCACTTT
TRBJ1-4 . TRBV11-2 . CASSRGGASTNEKLFF TGTGCCAGCAGCCGAGGTGGGGCCTCAACTAATGAAAAACTGTTTTTT
TRBJ1-2 . TRBV15 . CATSRFRAEGNYGYTF TGTGCCACCAGCAGATTCCGGGCCGAGGGTAACTATGGCTACACCTTC
TRBJ1-1 . TRBV5-4 . CASSLAGDIEAFF TGTGCCAGCAGCTTGGCCGGAGATATCGAAGCTTTCTTT
TRBJ2-1 . TRBV14 . CASSLQNEQFF TGTGCCAGCAGCCTACAAAATGAGCAGTTCTTC
TRBJ1-6 few TRBV19 TRBD1 CASAGGAGNSPLHF TGTGCCAGCGCAGGGGGCGCGGGGAATTCACCCCTCCACTTT
TRBJ1-5 once TRBV6-6 TRBD1 CASRTTGEYQPQHF TGTGCCAGCAGGACGACAGGGGAGTATCAGCCCCAGCATTTT
TRBJ2-3 . TRBV3-1/TRBV3-2 TRBD1 CASSIRDSRDTQYF TGTGCCAGCAGCATCCGGGACAGCCGAGATACGCAGTATTTT